A single sample is the source of the 27 T cell receptor beta chains below, sequenced in a study of technical replicates of blood from a handful of donors (dated by TCRdb to the late 2010s). Library generation was performed with the immunoSEQ multiplex PCR assay. TCRdb holds this immuneACCESS table with in-frame rearrangements only. Some clones are missing; in checked studies, unresolved V genes explain under half, and the rest has no known cause. The sample table contains more than 80,000 clones; only one count was recorded for 90% to 97% of them. The ten largest clones take up about 0.31% of the sample. The sequenced sample consisted of T cells isolated from PBMCs. Receptors originate from a human donor in good health.

The CDR3: CASSHGTTYNEQFF. The CDR3 nucleotides read TGTGCCAGCAGCCACGGGACTACCTACAATGAGCAGTTCTTC. The chain is built from TRBV7-3 and TRBJ2-1; 7 positions agree with TRBD2. This CDR3 has 14 amino acids. After removal of 5 bases from V and 2 bases from J, the junction contained 3 bases not matched to a gene. Germline CDR1 is SGHTA and CDR2 is FQGTGA.

The chain employs TRBV28 and TRBJ2-7, with 7 bases fitting TRBD2. CDR3 length: 15 amino acids. V was clipped by 4 bases and J by 4 bases; unmatched bases: 10. Germline lookup yields CDR1 MDHEN and CDR2 SYDVKM. Here the CDR3 reads CASSSQAGRPYEQYF. The CDR3 nucleotides read TGTGCCAGCAGTTCCCAAGCGGGAAGGCCGTACGAGCAGTACTTC.

The rearrangement links TRBV4-1 to TRBJ2-7, with 7 bases lining up with TRBD1. The germline CDR1 and CDR2 sequences are MGHRA and YSYEKL. Germline trimming cut 1 base from V and 4 bases from J; bases unmatched to any gene: 7. There are 15 residues in the CDR3. For the CDR3, the DNA is TGCGCCAGCAGCCAAGTTGAGACAGGGAATTACGAGCAGTACTTC. Protein product: CASSQVETGNYEQYF.

The chain uses TRBV4-3 and TRBJ2-3; 10 nucleotides align to TRBD1. Germline CDR1 is LGHNA and CDR2 is YSLEER. This CDR3 has 18 amino acids. Germline trimming cut 0 bases from V and 3 bases from J; bases unmatched to any gene: 9. The CDR3 DNA follows: TGCGCCAGCAGCCAAGACGCTATGGGACAGGGGTGGACAGATACGCAGTATTTT. Translated: CASSQDAMGQGWTDTQYF.

The V and J genes are TRBV6-1 and TRBJ2-7, with no clear D. This CDR3 region has 12 residues. CDR1 MNHNS and CDR2 SASEGT come from the germline V gene. V lost 3 bases, J lost 5 bases, and 8 bases lay in between. CDR3 bases: TGTGCCAGCAGTGACTTGGGCCACGAGCAGTACTTC. This translates into CASSDLGHEQYF.

CDR3 in amino acids: CASSLLRGYGTYQPQHF. CDR3 nucleotides: TGTGCCAGCAGCTTGCTGCGGGGCTATGGGACTTATCAGCCCCAGCATTTT. The chain is built from TRBV5-6 and TRBJ1-5; D is possibly TRBD1 (5 bases). The germline gives CDR1 SGHDT, CDR2 YYEEEE. V was shortened by 1 base and J by 5 bases, with 19 bases between the two germline ends. The CDR3 is made up of 17 amino acids.

The chain is built from TRBV7-3 and TRBJ2-1; a possible D gene is TRBD1 (6 bases). Trimming took 1 base from V and 7 from J, leaving 14 bases between them. This CDR3 contains 15 residues. Germline CDR1 and CDR2: SGHTA and FQGTGA. The CDR3 region is CASSLNPDRRNEQFF. The CDR3 DNA reads TGTGCCAGCAGCTTAAACCCTGACAGGAGAAATGAGCAGTTCTTC.

This clone was found once. The rearrangement joins TRBV5-6 to TRBJ1-2; D not certain. Germline-derived CDR1 and CDR2 are SGHDT and YYEEEE. Trimming removed 4 bases from V and 4 bases from J, with 14 bases in between. The CDR3 sequence is 14 residues long. CDR3 amino acids: CASSGGLLSYGYTF. DNA for the CDR3: TGTGCCAGCAGCGGAGGACTGCTAAGCTATGGCTACACCTTC.

This chain connects TRBV6-5 to TRBJ1-2; TRBD1 matches at 10 bases. The CDR3 is 16 amino acids. The trim removed 2 bases at V and 4 bases at J, leaving 7 bases unmatched. The germline gives CDR1 MNHEY, CDR2 SVGAGI. The CDR3 DNA reads TGTGCCAGCAGTTACGGACAGGGGGATGGTAGCTATGGCTACACCTTC. Protein product: CASSYGQGDGSYGYTF.

The chain links TRBV6-5 to TRBJ2-7; weak D call: TRBD2 (5 bases). Germline CDR1 is MNHEY and CDR2 is SVGAGI. The CDR3 runs to 13 residues. The V end was cut by 7 bases, the J end by 3 bases, with 13 bases between. CDR3 DNA: TGTGCCAGCACCCACCTCGGGAACTACGAGCAGTACTTC. The encoded protein is CASTHLGNYEQYF.

This sequence joins TRBV27 and TRBJ2-7, with 7 bases matching TRBD2. The CDR3 has 15 amino acids. Trimming removed 3 bases from V and 0 bases from J; junction bases left unmatched: 5. Germline CDR1 and CDR2: MNHEY and SMNVEV (reference sequence). The CDR3 nucleotides are TGTGCCAGCAGTTTGGCGGGGGTGAGCTCCTACGAGCAGTACTTC. Protein sequence: CASSLAGVSSYEQYF.

The J gene is TRBJ1-1, the V gene TRBV4-1; D uncertain. The V end lost 0 bases, the J end lost 1 base, and 6 bases lay between the germline ends. The V gene's germline CDR1 is MGHRA and CDR2 YSYEKL. The CDR3 runs 14 residues. In DNA, the CDR3 is TGCGCCAGCAGCCAAGACGAGGGGAACACTGAAGCTTTCTTT. Encoded protein: CASSQDEGNTEAFF.

V and J are TRBV19 and TRBJ2-5, with 12 bases lining up with TRBD2. The CDR3 extends over 15 amino acids. V lost 5 bases and J lost 4; bases outside the gene matches: 5. Germline CDR1 is LNHDA and CDR2 is SQIVND (reference sequence). The CDR3 DNA sequence: TGTGCCAGTAGTTCACTAGCGGGAGGCTCAGAGACCCAGTACTTC. It translates to CASSSLAGGSETQYF.

CDR3: CASSIAGGTDTQYF. The CDR3, as DNA: TGTGCCAGCAGTATAGCGGGAGGGACAGATACGCAGTATTTT. The chain employs TRBV6-6 and TRBJ2-3, with 11 bases lining up with TRBD2. J lost 3 bases, V lost 5 bases, and 1 base had no gene match. This CDR3 region has 14 residues. Germline CDR1 reads MNHNY; CDR2 reads SVGAGI (reference sequence).

The rearrangement joins TRBV4-1 to TRBJ2-7, with 13 bases identical to TRBD2. The CDR3 is 18 amino acids. Germline lookup yields CDR1 MGHRA and CDR2 YSYEKL. The ends lost 2 bases at V and 5 bases at J; junction bases unmatched: 12. The CDR3 is CASSQPRLAGGQWDEQYF. The CDR3 coding sequence is TGCGCCAGCAGCCAACCCCGACTAGCGGGAGGACAATGGGACGAGCAGTACTTC.

The chain uses TRBV7-6 and TRBJ2-7; D is unclear. The CDR3 loop spans 14 amino acids. The germline V gene has CDR1 SGHVS and CDR2 FNYEAQ. The V gene lost 5 bases and the J gene lost 3 bases, with 14 bases spanning the gap. The CDR3 region has the DNA TGTGCCAGCAGCCCCTCTGCCTTTAGCTACGAGCAGTACTTC. This encodes CASSPSAFSYEQYF.

This chain uses TRBV9 with TRBJ2-7; 13 bases fit TRBD2. The CDR3 covers 19 residues. Germline values: CDR1 SGDLS, CDR2 YYNGEE. Unmatched junction bases numbered 9, after V lost 0 bases and J lost 0 bases. The CDR3 protein is CASSVGTSGRVPFSYEQYF. CDR3 DNA: TGTGCCAGCAGCGTAGGAACTAGCGGGAGGGTACCCTTCTCCTACGAGCAGTACTTC.

This chain uses TRBV29-1 with TRBJ2-2; D is perhaps TRBD2 (6 bases). This CDR3 region has 11 residues. V lost 6 bases, J lost 6 bases, and 8 bases lay in between. Per germline, CDR1 SQVTM and CDR2 ANQGSEA. CDR3 nucleotides: TGCAGCGTGGAGGGGCCCGGGGAGCTGTTTTTT. Encoded protein: CSVEGPGELFF.

The rearrangement links TRBV6-5 to TRBJ2-1; 7 bases match TRBD2. Germline lookup yields CDR1 MNHEY and CDR2 SVGAGI. The CDR3 sequence is 14 residues long. With 4 bases clipped from V and 4 bases from J, the junction kept 4 bases outside the gene matches. The CDR3 loop reads CASSWRESYNEQFF. The CDR3 DNA is TGTGCCAGCAGTTGGCGGGAGTCGTACAATGAGCAGTTCTTC.

This clone was counted only a few times. V usage is TRBV5-1 and J usage is TRBJ2-7, with 7 bases fitting TRBD1. Trimming cost V 5 bases and J 2 bases; bases outside gene matches: 4. The CDR3 is made up of 13 amino acids. Germline assignment: CDR1 SGHRS and CDR2 YFSETQ. This chain's CDR3 is CASSEGTAYEQYF. The CDR3 DNA follows: TGCGCCAGCAGTGAAGGGACAGCCTACGAGCAGTACTTC.

The CDR3 DNA reads TGCGCCAGCAGCCCTTCCGCCCAGCGGGACTACAATGAGCAGTTCTTC. Its translation is CASSPSAQRDYNEQFF. The chain links TRBV5-1 to TRBJ2-1; the match to TRBD2 covers 7 bases. The junction had 10 bases not matched to a gene; V was cut back by 4 bases and J by 3 bases. The CDR3 contains 16 residues. Germline V gene sequence: CDR1 SGHRS, CDR2 YFSETQ.

The V gene is TRBV6-6, the J gene TRBJ2-5; D is uncertain. Trimming stripped 7 bases from V and 1 base from J, with 4 bases between. This CDR3 spans 11 amino acids. CDR1 and CDR2 (germline): MNHNY, SVGAGI (reference sequence). CDR3 in DNA: TGTGCCAGCACCTTCCAAGAGACCCAGTACTTC. It codes for CASTFQETQYF.

The genes are TRBV27 and TRBJ2-2; 7 bases map to TRBD1. The germline CDR1 and CDR2 sequences are MNHEY and SMNVEV (reference sequence). This CDR3 is built from 16 residues. J lost 1 base, V lost 7 bases, and 9 bases had no gene match. The CDR3 here is CASMVLRTGNTGELFF. DNA for the CDR3: TGTGCCAGCATGGTTCTAAGGACAGGGAACACCGGGGAGCTGTTTTTT.

This clone has only one observation. The chain uses TRBV6-1 and TRBJ1-2; TRBD1 might be the D (6 bases). The V end lost 7 bases, the J end lost 5 bases, and 11 bases lay between the germline ends. There are 12 residues in the CDR3. Germline CDR1 reads MNHNS; CDR2 reads SASEGT. CDR3: CASNGGAYGYTF. The DNA for the CDR3 is TGTGCCAGCAATGGGGGGGCGTATGGCTACACCTTC.

J is TRBJ2-3 and V is TRBV6-1, with 8 bases fitting TRBD2. Losses at the gene ends were 11 bases for V and 0 bases for J; bases not matched to a gene: 7. This CDR3 spans 14 amino acids. In germline, CDR1 is MNHNS, CDR2 SASEGT. In DNA, the CDR3 is TGTGCCGCCCGAATAGCGGGGAGCACAGATACGCAGTATTTT. Its translation: CAARIAGSTDTQYF.

The chain links TRBV9 to TRBJ2-5; 11 positions agree with TRBD1. CDR3 length equals 16 residues. The ends lost 4 bases at V and 6 bases at J; junction bases unmatched: 11. Germline assignment: CDR1 SGDLS and CDR2 YYNGEE. In DNA, the CDR3 is TGTGCCAGCAGCCCCCAAGCCGGGACAGGGGGGAAGACCCAGTACTTC. It encodes CASSPQAGTGGKTQYF.

The V and J genes are TRBV19 and TRBJ2-5, with 8 bases lining up with TRBD2. The V segment lost 3 bases and the J segment 5 bases; nucleotides outside the gene matches: 8. Germline assignment: CDR1 LNHDA and CDR2 SQIVND (reference sequence). The CDR3 is made up of 15 amino acids. The CDR3 region is CASSMRRGDGETQYF. The DNA of the CDR3 is TGTGCCAGTAGTATGAGGCGGGGGGACGGGGAGACCCAGTACTTC.